The rows below give T cell receptor beta chains drawn from one sample of a study of metastatic and nonmetastatic thyroid tumors. TCRdb re-analyzed the PCR reads through MiXCR. Of roughly 16,000 clones in the sample, more than 15% were seen once. The sample consisted of blood. These receptors originate from a female donor with papillary thyroid cancer or a benign thyroid nodule (not recorded which). Some clones in this sample may be carry-over from other donors' samples. Each CDR3 is given with its conserved first and last residue. Fields, in order: D gene, V gene, J gene, clone size, CDR3 DNA, CDR3 protein. The D gene is left open where the match is weak. A clone size is listed for some rows: how often the clone was seen (once, few, many), or a class if it is expanded.

>TRBD2|TRBV20-1|TRBJ2-3|many
TGCAGTGCCGACGCGGGGGGTAGCACAGATACGCAGTATTTT
CSADAGGSTDTQYF
>TRBD1|TRBV28|TRBJ2-5|many
TGTGCCAGCAGCCGACCAGGGGGCGCAGAGACCCAGTACTTC
CASSRPGGAETQYF
>TRBD1|TRBV30|TRBJ2-2|many
TGTGCCTGGAGGGCGGGACAGGCCCCGTGGACCGGGGAGCTGTTTTTT
CAWRAGQAPWTGELFF
>.|TRBV4-1|TRBJ1-5|many
TGCGCCAGCAGCCAAGAGGTCAGTCAGCCCCAGCATTTT
CASSQEVSQPQHF
>TRBD2|TRBV9|TRBJ2-2|many
TGTGCCAGCAGCGTAGGGGCGGGGGGAACCACCGGGGAGCTGTTTTTT
CASSVGAGGTTGELFF
>.|TRBV20-1|TRBJ1-5|many
TGCAGTGCTAGAGATAGAAGGCTAGGCAATCAGCCCCAGCATTTT
CSARDRRLGNQPQHF
>.|TRBV7-9|TRBJ2-3|many
TGTGCCAGCAGCCTTTCGTTAGATACGCAGTATTTT
CASSLSLDTQYF
>TRBD1|TRBV11-1|TRBJ2-1|.
TGTGCCAGCAGCTTAGAAAGGGACAGGGGCAATGAGCAGTTCTTC
CASSLERDRGNEQFF
>.|TRBV20-1|TRBJ1-1|many
TGCACCCTGAGGGGGGGCCGGGACACTGAAGCTTTCTTT
CTLRGGRDTEAFF
>.|TRBV4-1|TRBJ1-5|many
TGCGCCAGCAGCCGGGAGGTTGGGTTTGTTAGCAATCAGCCCCAGCATTTT
CASSREVGFVSNQPQHF
>.|TRBV5-1|TRBJ1-4|many
TGCGCCAGCAGCTTGGCTGCAGGGATAAATGAAAAACTGTTTTTT
CASSLAAGINEKLFF
>.|TRBV6-1|TRBJ2-7|.
TGTGCCAGCAGTGCAGTAGGGGGGACCTACGAGCAGTACTTC
CASSAVGGTYEQYF
>TRBD1|TRBV28|TRBJ2-6|few
TGTGCCAGCATCGCTCCAGGGGGCTCTTGGGCCAACGTCCTGACTTTC
CASIAPGGSWANVLTF
>.|TRBV5-1|TRBJ1-5|.
TGCGCCAGCAGCTTTCAGGGTGGGCAGGAACAGCCCCAGCATTTT
CASSFQGGQEQPQHF
>.|TRBV5-4|TRBJ1-4|.
TGTGCCAGCAGCTTCGGAGAGGGTGCAACTAATGAAAAACTGTTTTTT
CASSFGEGATNEKLFF
>TRBD1|TRBV6-1|TRBJ1-6|.
TGTGCCAGCAGTGAAATCCAGGGGGCGAATTCACCCCTCCACTTT
CASSEIQGANSPLHF
>.|TRBV6-1|TRBJ1-6|medium-sized
TGTGCCAGCAGCCAGGTTGTAAATTCACCCCTCCACTTT
CASSQVVNSPLHF
>.|TRBV27|TRBJ2-7|medium-sized
TGTGCCAGCTCACCCTTCGGGACACCCTACGAGCAGTACTTC
CASSPFGTPYEQYF
>.|TRBV2|TRBJ2-3|many
TGTGCCAGCACCCGAGGGCGGCCTAGCACAGATACGCAGTATTTT
CASTRGRPSTDTQYF
>TRBD2|TRBV20-1|TRBJ2-1|many
TGCAGTGCTAGAGCTGGGGGCGGGGGGGCTGTCAATGAGCAGTTCTTC
CSARAGGGGAVNEQFF
>.|TRBV7-2|TRBJ1-5|many
TGTGCCAGCAGCTTTTCAGGGACTTTTCAGCCCCAGCATTTT
CASSFSGTFQPQHF
>.|TRBV20-1|TRBJ1-5|many
TGCAGTGCTAGTGGGGGAAATCAGCCCCAGCATTTT
CSASGGNQPQHF
>.|TRBV20-1|TRBJ2-2|.
TGCAGTGCCATTAGATCTAATGCGCGAGCCGGGGAGCTGTTTTTT
CSAIRSNARAGELFF
>TRBD2|TRBV10-3|TRBJ2-1|.
TGTGCCAGCAGTGGCCGGGGAGCGGGGGGGCATGAGCAGTTCTTC
CASSGRGAGGHEQFF
>TRBD2|TRBV20-1|TRBJ2-5|many
TGCAGTGCTCCGGACCTAGCGGGAGAGGGAGAGACCCAGTACTTC
CSAPDLAGEGETQYF
>TRBD2|TRBV5-1|TRBJ2-3|.
TGCGCCATGTGGACTAGCGGGGCTAGCACAGATACGCAGTATTTT
CAMWTSGASTDTQYF
>.|TRBV30|TRBJ1-3|many
TGTGCCTGGAGTGTCCTCTACTCTGGAAACACCATATATTTT
CAWSVLYSGNTIYF
>.|TRBV6-1|TRBJ2-7|.
TGTGCCAGCAGTGATAGGGTGACTCGGTCCTACGAGCAGTACTTC
CASSDRVTRSYEQYF
>.|TRBV5-4|TRBJ1-6|many
TGTGCCAGCAGCAGCAGGGAGACAAATTCACCCCTCCACTTT
CASSSRETNSPLHF
>.|TRBV28|TRBJ2-1|few
TGTGCCAGTAGTCCCTCCTTGGGTGAGCAGTTCTTC
CASSPSLGEQFF
>.|TRBV5-4|TRBJ2-7|many
TGTGCCAGCAGCTCCGGGGGCCTAAGGGCCTACGAGCAGTACTTC
CASSSGGLRAYEQYF
>TRBD1|TRBV12-3/TRBV12-4|TRBJ1-6|medium-sized
TGTGCCAGCAGTGGACAGGGAGATAATTCACCCCTCCACTTT
CASSGQGDNSPLHF
>TRBD1|TRBV6-1|TRBJ2-7|medium-sized
TGTGCCAGCAAAACGGGACAGGGAACCTACGAGCAGTACTTC
CASKTGQGTYEQYF
>TRBD2|TRBV6-4|TRBJ2-1|few
TGTGCCAGCAGTGACTCGACTAGCGGGGGCGCTGAGCAGTTCTTC
CASSDSTSGGAEQFF
>TRBD1|TRBV10-3|TRBJ1-2|many
TGTGCCATCAGTGGAAGCTCAGGGGGCGAGGGGTCGTATGGCTACACCTTC
CAISGSSGGEGSYGYTF
>.|TRBV4-1|TRBJ1-5|many
TGCGCCAGCAGCCACCCGGGGACATTTGAAGACAATCAGCCCCAGCATTTT
CASSHPGTFEDNQPQHF
>.|TRBV20-1|TRBJ2-1|many
TGCAGTGCCACCACAACTAACACTAGGACGGATGAGCAGTTCTTC
CSATTTNTRTDEQFF
>.|TRBV7-8|TRBJ2-7|few
TGTGCCAGCAGCTTAGCGGAGAGAGCCTACGAGCAGTACTTC
CASSLAERAYEQYF
>TRBD1|TRBV28|TRBJ1-1|few
TGTGCCAGCCAGGGGGATTCGGGGACTGAAGCCTTCTTT
CASQGDSGTEAFF
>.|TRBV19|TRBJ2-7|many
TGTGCCAGTAGTAGAACCATTACCTACGAGCAGTACTTC
CASSRTITYEQYF
>TRBD2|TRBV28|TRBJ2-1|many
TGTGCCAGTGGACTAGCGGTCTACAATGAGCAGTTCTTC
CASGLAVYNEQFF
>.|TRBV6-2/TRBV6-3|TRBJ2-7|few
TGTGCCAGCAGTTACCGGTACGAGCAGTACTTC
CASSYRYEQYF
>TRBD2|TRBV2|TRBJ2-7|many
TGTGCCAGCAGTGTTGATTGGGGGGGTAGCGGGTCTCATCCCTACGAGCAGTACTTC
CASSVDWGGSGSHPYEQYF
>.|TRBV6-9|TRBJ1-6|.
TGTGCCAGCAGTTATATGGCGGGTAATTCACCCCTCCACTTT
CASSYMAGNSPLHF
>TRBD1|TRBV7-6|TRBJ2-7|.
TGTGCCAGCAGCTGGACAGGACCGGGCGGCGAGCAGTACTTC
CASSWTGPGGEQYF
>TRBD1|TRBV6-4|TRBJ1-2|medium-sized
TGTGCCAGCAGTGACTCTCAGGGGGCGTCTGGCTACACCTTC
CASSDSQGASGYTF
>TRBD2|TRBV5-1|TRBJ2-7|.
TGCGCCAGTAGCATCCCCTCGGTACTAGCGGGCCCCTCTGAGCAGTACTTC
CASSIPSVLAGPSEQYF
>.|TRBV18|TRBJ2-5|.
TGTGCCAGCTCACTGCGGGTCCAGGGAGAGACCCAGTACTTC
CASSLRVQGETQYF
>.|TRBV7-9|TRBJ2-7|many
TGTGCCAGCAGCTCCGGACGGTACTACGAGCAGTACTTC
CASSSGRYYEQYF
>TRBD1|TRBV6-1|TRBJ1-4|medium-sized
TGTGCCAGCAGCCCGGGACAGGGGAATGAAAAACTGTTTTTT
CASSPGQGNEKLFF
>TRBD2|TRBV27|TRBJ2-7|.
TGTGCCAGCAGTCCCCAATCTAGCGGGAGGGCCTCCTACGAGCAGTACTTC
CASSPQSSGRASYEQYF
>.|TRBV12-3/TRBV12-4|TRBJ2-3|few
TGTGCCAGCAGTCCCGGGGGGCTGAGAACAGATACGCAGTATTTT
CASSPGGLRTDTQYF
>.|TRBV19|TRBJ1-1|.
TGTGCCAGTAGTATGGGGTGGCCTGAAGCTTTCTTT
CASSMGWPEAFF